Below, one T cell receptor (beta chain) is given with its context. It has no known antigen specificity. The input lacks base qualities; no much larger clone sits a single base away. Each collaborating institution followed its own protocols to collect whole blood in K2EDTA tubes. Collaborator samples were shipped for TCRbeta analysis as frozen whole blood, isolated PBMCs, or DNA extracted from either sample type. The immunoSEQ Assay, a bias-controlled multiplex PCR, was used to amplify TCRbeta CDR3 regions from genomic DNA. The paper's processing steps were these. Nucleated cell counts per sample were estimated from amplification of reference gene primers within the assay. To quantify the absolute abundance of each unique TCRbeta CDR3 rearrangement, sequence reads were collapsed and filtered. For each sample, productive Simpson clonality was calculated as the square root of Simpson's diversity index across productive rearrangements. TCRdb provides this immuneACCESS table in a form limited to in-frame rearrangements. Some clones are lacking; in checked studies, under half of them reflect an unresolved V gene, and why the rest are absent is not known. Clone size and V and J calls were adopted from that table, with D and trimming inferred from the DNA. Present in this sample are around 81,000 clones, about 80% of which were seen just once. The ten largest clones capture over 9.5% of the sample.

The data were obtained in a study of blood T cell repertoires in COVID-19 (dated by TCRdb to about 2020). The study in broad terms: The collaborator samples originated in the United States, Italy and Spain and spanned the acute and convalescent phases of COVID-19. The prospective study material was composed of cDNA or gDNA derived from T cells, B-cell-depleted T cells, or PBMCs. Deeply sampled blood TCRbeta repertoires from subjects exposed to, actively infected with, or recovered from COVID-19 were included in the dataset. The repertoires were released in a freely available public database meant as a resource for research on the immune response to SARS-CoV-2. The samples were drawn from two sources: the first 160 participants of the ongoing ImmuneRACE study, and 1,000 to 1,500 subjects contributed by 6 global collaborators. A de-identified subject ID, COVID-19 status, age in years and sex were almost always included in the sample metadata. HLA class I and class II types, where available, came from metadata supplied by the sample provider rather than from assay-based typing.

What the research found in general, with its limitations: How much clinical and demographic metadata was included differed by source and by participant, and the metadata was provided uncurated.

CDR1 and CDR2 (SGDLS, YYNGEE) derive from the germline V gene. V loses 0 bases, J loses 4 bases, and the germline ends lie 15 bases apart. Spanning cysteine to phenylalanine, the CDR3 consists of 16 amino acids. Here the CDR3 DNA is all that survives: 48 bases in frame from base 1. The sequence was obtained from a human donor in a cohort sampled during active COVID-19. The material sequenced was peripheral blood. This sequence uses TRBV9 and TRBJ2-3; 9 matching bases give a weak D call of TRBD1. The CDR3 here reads CASSVVAGQGPDTQYF. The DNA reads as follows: TGTGCCAGCAGCGTAGTAGCGGGACAGGGTCCAGATACGCAGTATTTT.